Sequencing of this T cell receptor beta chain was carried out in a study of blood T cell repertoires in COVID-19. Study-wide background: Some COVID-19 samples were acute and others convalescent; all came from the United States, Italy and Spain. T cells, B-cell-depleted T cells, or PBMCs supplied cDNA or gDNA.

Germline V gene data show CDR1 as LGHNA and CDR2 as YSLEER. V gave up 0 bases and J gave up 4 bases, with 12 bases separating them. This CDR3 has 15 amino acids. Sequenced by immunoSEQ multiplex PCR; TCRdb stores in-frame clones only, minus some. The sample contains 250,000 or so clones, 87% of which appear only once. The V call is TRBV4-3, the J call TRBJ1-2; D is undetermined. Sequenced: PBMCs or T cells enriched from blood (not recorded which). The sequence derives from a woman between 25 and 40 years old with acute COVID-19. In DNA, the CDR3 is TGCGCCAGCAGCCAAGAGATCCGCCAGATCTATGGCTACACCTTC. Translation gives CASSQEIRQIYGYTF.